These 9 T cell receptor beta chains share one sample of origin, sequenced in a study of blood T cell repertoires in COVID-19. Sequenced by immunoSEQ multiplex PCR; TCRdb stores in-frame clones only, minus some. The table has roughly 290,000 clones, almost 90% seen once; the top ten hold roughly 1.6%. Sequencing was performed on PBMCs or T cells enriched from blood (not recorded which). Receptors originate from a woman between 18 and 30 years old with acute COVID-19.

CDR3 nucleotides: TGTGCCAGCGGCAATCGACTAGCGGTGTACAATGAGCAGTTCTTC. Translating it yields CASGNRLAVYNEQFF. The chain employs TRBV7-8 and TRBJ2-1; 9 nucleotides line up with TRBD2. Germline loops: CDR1 SGHVS, CDR2 FQNEAQ. The trim removed 8 bases at V and 4 bases at J, leaving 9 bases unmatched. This CDR3 has 15 amino acids.

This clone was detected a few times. CDR3 sequence (DNA): TGTGCCAGCAGCTTGGAGGGACAGGCCACCTACGAGCAGTACTTC. This gives the protein CASSLEGQATYEQYF. The chain carries TRBV5-8 and TRBJ2-7, with 8 bases identical to TRBD1. V shed 0 bases and J 2 bases; nucleotides not matched to a gene: 4. Germline CDR1 SGHTS, CDR2 YDEGEE. This CDR3 spans 15 amino acids.

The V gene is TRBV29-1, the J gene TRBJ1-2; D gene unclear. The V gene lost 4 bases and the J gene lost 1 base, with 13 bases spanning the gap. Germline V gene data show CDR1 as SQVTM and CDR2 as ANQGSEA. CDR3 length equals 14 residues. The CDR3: CSVVSGSNNYGYTF. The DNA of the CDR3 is TGCAGCGTTGTTTCAGGTAGTAATAACTATGGCTACACCTTC.

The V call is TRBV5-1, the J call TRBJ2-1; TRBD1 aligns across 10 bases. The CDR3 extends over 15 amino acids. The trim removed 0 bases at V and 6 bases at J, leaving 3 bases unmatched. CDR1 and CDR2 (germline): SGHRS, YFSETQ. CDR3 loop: CASSLEWTGGNEQFF. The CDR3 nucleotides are TGCGCCAGCAGCTTGGAGTGGACAGGGGGCAATGAGCAGTTCTTC. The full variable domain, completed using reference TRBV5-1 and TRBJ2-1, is KAGVTQTPRYLIKTRGQQVTLSCSPISGHRSVSWYQQTPGQGLQFLFEYFSETQRNKGNFPGRFSGRQFSNSRSEMNVSTLELGDSALYLCASSLEWTGGNEQFFGPGTRLTVL.

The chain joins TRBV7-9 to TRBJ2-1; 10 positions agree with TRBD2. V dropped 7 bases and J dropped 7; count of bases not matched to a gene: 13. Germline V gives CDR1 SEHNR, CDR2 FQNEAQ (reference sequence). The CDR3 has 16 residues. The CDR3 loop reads CASNPRGLASLNEQFF. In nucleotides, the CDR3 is TGTGCCAGCAACCCCCGGGGACTAGCGAGTTTAAATGAGCAGTTCTTC.

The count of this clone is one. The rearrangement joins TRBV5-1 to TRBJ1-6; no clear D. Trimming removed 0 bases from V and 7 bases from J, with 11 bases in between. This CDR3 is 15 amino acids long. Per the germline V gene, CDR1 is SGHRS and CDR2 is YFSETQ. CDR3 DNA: TGCGCCAGCAGCTTGGACGGAGTCCTAAATTCACCCCTCCACTTT. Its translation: CASSLDGVLNSPLHF.

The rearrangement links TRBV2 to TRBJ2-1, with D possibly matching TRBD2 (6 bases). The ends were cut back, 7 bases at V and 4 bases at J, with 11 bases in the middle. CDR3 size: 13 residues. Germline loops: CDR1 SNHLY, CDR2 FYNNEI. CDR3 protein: CASKGAGYNEQFF. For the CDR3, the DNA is TGTGCCAGCAAAGGAGCGGGTTACAATGAGCAGTTCTTC.

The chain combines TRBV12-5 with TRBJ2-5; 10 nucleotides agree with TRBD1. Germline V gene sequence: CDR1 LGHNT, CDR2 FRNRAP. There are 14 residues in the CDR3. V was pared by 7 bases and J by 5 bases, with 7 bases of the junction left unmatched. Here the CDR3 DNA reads TGTGCTAGTGCTCCGACAGGGGGCGAGGAGACCCAGTACTTC. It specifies CASAPTGGEETQYF.

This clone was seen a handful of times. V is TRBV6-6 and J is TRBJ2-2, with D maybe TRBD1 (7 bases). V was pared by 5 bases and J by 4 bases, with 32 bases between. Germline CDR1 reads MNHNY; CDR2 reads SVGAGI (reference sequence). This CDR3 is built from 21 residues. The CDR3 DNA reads TGTGCCAGCAGTCCCACCGGGACAGCACTAGCTTACGCACGAGGCACCGGGGAGCTGTTTTTT. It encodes CASSPTGTALAYARGTGELFF.